Each of the 13 T cell receptor beta chains below was sequenced from the same sample in a study of OX40 agonist ivuxolimab in advanced cancers. Receptors were amplified or captured by the immunoSEQ multiplex PCR assay. This immuneACCESS table, as held by TCRdb, lists in-frame sequences with V and J called but not all clones. Of the missing ones, under half trace to an unresolved V gene in checked studies; the others have no known cause. The sample table shows 15,000 to 20,000 clones, and about 90% are seen once. The top ten constitute about half of the sample. The sequences come from CD4+ or CD8+ T cells sorted from blood, collected in a trial of the OX40 agonist ivuxolimab. The receptor set was obtained from an adult with an advanced solid tumor such as melanoma, head and neck, liver or kidney cancer.

The rearrangement joins TRBV4-3 to TRBJ2-2, with a tentative D call TRBD2 (5 bases). Germline CDR1 reads LGHNA; CDR2 reads YSLEER. V gave up 0 bases and J gave up 1 base, with 12 bases separating them. The CDR3 loop spans 17 amino acids. The CDR3 nucleotides are TGCGCCAGCAGCCAAGATTTTGCGGGTGAGAACACCGGGGAGCTGTTTTTT. Amino acids: CASSQDFAGENTGELFF.

V usage is TRBV6-1 and J usage is TRBJ2-7, with D maybe TRBD1 (6 bases). The V and J ends lost 2 bases and 5 bases respectively, with 16 bases between them. The CDR3 has 15 residues. Germline V gives CDR1 MNHNS, CDR2 SASEGT. The chain's CDR3 is CASSEQGEGGHEQYF. The CDR3 DNA follows: TGTGCCAGCAGTGAACAAGGGGAAGGGGGTCACGAGCAGTACTTC.

J is TRBJ2-7 and V is TRBV2; 10 bases are a match to TRBD2. Trimming took 3 bases from V and 4 from J; bases not matched to a gene: 6. The CDR3 is 15 residues long. Germline CDR1 SNHLY, CDR2 FYNNEI. CDR3 nucleotide sequence: TGTGCCAGCAGTGAGGGTGGGACTAGCGTTTACGAGCAGTACTTC. Its protein is CASSEGGTSVYEQYF.

CDR3 sequence (DNA): TGTGCCAGCACATGGACAGGCTACAATGAGCAGTTCTTC. Its translation is CASTWTGYNEQFF. The chain couples TRBV11-1 to TRBJ2-1, with TRBD1 matching over 7 bases. Germline values: CDR1 SGHAT, CDR2 FQDESV (reference sequence). J was trimmed by 3 bases and V by 7 bases; bases with no gene match: 3. CDR3 length: 13 residues.

The chain couples TRBV29-1 to TRBJ2-7; unclear D gene. The CDR3 has 11 amino acids. With 5 bases removed from V and 7 bases from J, the gap between germline ends came to 12 bases. CDR1 and CDR2 from the germline V gene are SQVTM and ANQGSEA. The DNA for the CDR3 is TGCAGCGTTTTTGACGGCCTGGAGCAGTACTTC. This codes for CSVFDGLEQYF.

CDR3 sequence: CASRSSLADTQYF. The CDR3 DNA is TGTGCCAGCAGGTCCTCCCTAGCGGATACGCAGTATTTT. V usage is TRBV25-1 and J usage is TRBJ2-3; D is possibly TRBD2 (6 bases). There are 13 residues in the CDR3. Between the trimmed V and J ends, which lost 6 bases and 6 bases, there was a span of 13 bases. Germline values: CDR1 MGHDK, CDR2 SYGVNS. The full variable domain, with the rest looked up from reference TRBV25-1 and TRBJ2-3, is EADIYQTPRYLVIGTGKKITLECSQTMGHDKMYWYQQDPGMELHLIHYSYGVNSTEKGDLSSESTVSRIRTEHFPLTLESARPSHTSQYLCASRSSLADTQYFGPGTRLTVL.

This rearrangement joins TRBV19 to TRBJ2-1; 9 bases agree with TRBD2. Germline V gene sequence: CDR1 LNHDA, CDR2 SQIVND (reference sequence). The length of the CDR3 is 14 residues. After removal of 4 bases from V and 11 bases from J, the junction contained 9 bases not matched to a gene. DNA of the CDR3: TGTGCCAGTAGTAGTAGCGGGAGTCTGGCTCAGCAGTTCTTC. Translation: CASSSSGSLAQQFF.

The V and J genes are TRBV28 and TRBJ1-2, with D maybe TRBD1 (6 bases). CDR1 and CDR2 from the germline V gene are MDHEN and SYDVKM. The CDR3 is 16 amino acids. V dropped 0 bases and J dropped 6 bases, with 17 bases sitting between them. CDR3 DNA sequence: TGTGCCAGCAGTTTATGGGGGGCAGGAGAGACTCATGGCTACACCTTC. Encoded protein: CASSLWGAGETHGYTF.

The chain has TRBV19 and TRBJ2-3; D call uncertain. The CDR3 extends over 11 amino acids. V dropped 4 bases and J dropped 2 bases, with 1 base sitting between them. The germline V gene encodes CDR1 LNHDA and CDR2 SQIVND (reference sequence). The CDR3 DNA follows: TGTGCCAGTAGTAACACAGATACGCAGTATTTT. Translation gives CASSNTDTQYF.

The chain employs TRBV5-1 and TRBJ2-7; D is uncertain. Trimming stripped 4 bases from V and 3 bases from J, with 8 bases between. The CDR3 extends over 12 amino acids. Per the germline V gene, CDR1 is SGHRS and CDR2 is YFSETQ. CDR3 loop: CASSPGFYEQYF. The CDR3 DNA follows: TGCGCCAGCAGCCCGGGTTTCTACGAGCAGTACTTC.

The chain links TRBV7-6 to TRBJ2-4, with 7 nucleotides matching TRBD1. Germline CDR1 and CDR2: SGHVS and FNYEAQ. The CDR3 is 14 residues long. With V trimmed by 1 base and J by 5 bases, 2 bases remained unmatched. The CDR3 region is CASSLGQGQNIQYF. In DNA, the CDR3 is TGTGCCAGCAGCTTAGGACAGGGACAAAACATTCAGTACTTC. Complete variable domain (other parts from reference TRBV7-6 and TRBJ2-4): GAGVSQSPRYKVTKRGQDVALRCDPISGHVSLYWYRQALGQGPEFLTYFNYEAQQDKSGLPNDRFSAERPEGSISTLTIQRTEQRDSAMYRCASSLGQGQNIQYFGAGTRLSVL.

V usage is TRBV5-5 and J usage is TRBJ2-7; 9 nucleotides match TRBD1. Unmatched junction bases numbered 6, after V lost 4 bases and J lost 4 bases. The germline CDR1 and CDR2 sequences are SGHKS and YYEKEE (reference sequence). CDR3 length: 14 amino acids. Here the CDR3 DNA reads TGTGCCAGCAGCGCAGACAGGGGGGGTTACGAGCAGTACTTC. It encodes CASSADRGGYEQYF.

J is TRBJ2-2 and V is TRBV6-5; TRBD2 matches 10 bases. V gave up 6 bases and J gave up 8 bases; unmatched junction bases: 9. This CDR3 spans 15 amino acids. The germline V gene encodes CDR1 MNHEY and CDR2 SVGAGI. CDR3 protein: CASRVIAGGSGELFF. CDR3 in DNA: TGTGCCAGCAGAGTCATAGCGGGAGGTTCTGGGGAGCTGTTTTTT.